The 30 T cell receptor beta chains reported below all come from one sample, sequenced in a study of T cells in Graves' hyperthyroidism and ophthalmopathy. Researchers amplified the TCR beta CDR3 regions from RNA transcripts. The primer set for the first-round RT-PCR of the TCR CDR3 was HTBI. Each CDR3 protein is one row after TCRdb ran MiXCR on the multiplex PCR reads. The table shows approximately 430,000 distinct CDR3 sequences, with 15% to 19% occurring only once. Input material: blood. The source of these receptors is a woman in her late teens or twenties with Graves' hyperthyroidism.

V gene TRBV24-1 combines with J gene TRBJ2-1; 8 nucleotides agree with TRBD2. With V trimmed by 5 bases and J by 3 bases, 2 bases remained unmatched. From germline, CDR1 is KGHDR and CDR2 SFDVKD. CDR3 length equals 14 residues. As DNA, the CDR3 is TGTGCCACCAGTGCGGGGGGGCTCTACAATGAGCAGTTCTTC. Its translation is CATSAGGLYNEQFF.

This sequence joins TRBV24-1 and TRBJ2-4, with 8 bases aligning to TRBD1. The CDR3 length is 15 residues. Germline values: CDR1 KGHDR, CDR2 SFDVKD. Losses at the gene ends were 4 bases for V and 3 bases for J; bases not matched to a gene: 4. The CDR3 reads CATSEGDRNKNIQYF. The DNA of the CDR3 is TGTGCCACCAGTGAGGGGGACAGGAACAAAAACATTCAGTACTTC.

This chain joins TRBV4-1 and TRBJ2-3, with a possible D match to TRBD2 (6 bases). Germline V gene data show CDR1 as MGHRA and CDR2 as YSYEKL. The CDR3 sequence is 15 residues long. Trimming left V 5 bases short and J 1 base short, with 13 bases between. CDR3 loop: CASSGGQGGTDTQYF. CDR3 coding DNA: TGCGCCAGCAGCGGAGGGCAGGGAGGCACAGATACGCAGTATTTT.

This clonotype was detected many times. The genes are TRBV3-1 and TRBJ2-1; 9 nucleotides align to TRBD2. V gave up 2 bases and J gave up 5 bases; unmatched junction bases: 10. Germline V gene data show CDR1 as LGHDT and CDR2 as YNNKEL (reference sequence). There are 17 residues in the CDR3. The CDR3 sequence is CASSQRMAGGPNNEQFF. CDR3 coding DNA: TGTGCCAGCAGCCAAAGGATGGCGGGGGGGCCGAACAATGAGCAGTTCTTC.

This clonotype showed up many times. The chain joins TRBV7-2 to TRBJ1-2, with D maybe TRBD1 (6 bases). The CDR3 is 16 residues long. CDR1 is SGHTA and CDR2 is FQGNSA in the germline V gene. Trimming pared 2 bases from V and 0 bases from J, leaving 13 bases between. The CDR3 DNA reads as TGTGCCAGCAGCTTAAAACAGGGATTTTCTAACTATGGCTACACCTTC. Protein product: CASSLKQGFSNYGYTF.

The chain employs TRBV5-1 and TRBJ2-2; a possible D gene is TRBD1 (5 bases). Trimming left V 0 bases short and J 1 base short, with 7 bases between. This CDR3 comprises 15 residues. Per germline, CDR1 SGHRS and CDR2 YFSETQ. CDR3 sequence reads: CASSLETENTGELFF. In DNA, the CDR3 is TGCGCCAGCAGCTTGGAGACAGAGAACACCGGGGAGCTGTTTTTT.

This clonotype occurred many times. The CDR3: CSARIGQGSYYGYTF. Here the CDR3 DNA reads TGCAGTGCTCGAATAGGACAGGGGAGTTACTATGGCTACACCTTC. The V and J genes are TRBV20-1 and TRBJ1-2; 9 bases agree with TRBD1. V shed 5 bases, J shed 3 bases, and the junction held 10 bases outside the gene matches. The length of the CDR3 is 15 residues. Per the germline V gene, CDR1 is DFQATT and CDR2 is SNEGSKA (reference sequence).

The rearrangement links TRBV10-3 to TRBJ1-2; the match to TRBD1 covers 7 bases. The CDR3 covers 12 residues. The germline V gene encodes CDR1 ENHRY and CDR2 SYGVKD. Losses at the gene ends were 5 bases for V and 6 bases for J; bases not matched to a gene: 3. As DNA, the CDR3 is TGTGCCATCAGTCCAGGGGGGGATGGCTACACCTTC. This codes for CAISPGGDGYTF.

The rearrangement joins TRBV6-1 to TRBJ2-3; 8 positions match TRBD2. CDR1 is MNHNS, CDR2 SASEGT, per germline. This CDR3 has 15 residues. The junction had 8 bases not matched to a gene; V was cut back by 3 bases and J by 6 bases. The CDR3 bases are TGTGCCAGCAGTGACGCTAGCGGGCCGGGGGATACGCAGTATTTT. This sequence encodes CASSDASGPGDTQYF.

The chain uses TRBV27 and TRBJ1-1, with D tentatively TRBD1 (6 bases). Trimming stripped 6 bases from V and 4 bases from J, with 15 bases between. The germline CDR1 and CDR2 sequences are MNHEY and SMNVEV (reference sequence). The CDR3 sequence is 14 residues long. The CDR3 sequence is CASRIQGRRTEAFF. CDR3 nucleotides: TGTGCCAGCAGGATACAGGGTCGTCGCACTGAAGCTTTCTTT.

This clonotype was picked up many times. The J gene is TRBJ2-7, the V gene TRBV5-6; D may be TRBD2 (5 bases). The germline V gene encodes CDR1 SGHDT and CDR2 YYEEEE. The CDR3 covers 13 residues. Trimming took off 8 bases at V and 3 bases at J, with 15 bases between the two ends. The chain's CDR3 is CASARSGVYEQYF. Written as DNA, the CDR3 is TGTGCCAGTGCCCGTTCCGGGGTCTACGAGCAGTACTTC.

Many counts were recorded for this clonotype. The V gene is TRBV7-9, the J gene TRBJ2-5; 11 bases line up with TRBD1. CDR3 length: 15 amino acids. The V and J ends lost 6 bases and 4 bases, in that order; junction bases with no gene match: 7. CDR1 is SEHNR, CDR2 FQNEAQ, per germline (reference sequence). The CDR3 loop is CASSTGQGARETQYF. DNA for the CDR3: TGTGCCAGCAGTACTGGACAGGGGGCGCGAGAGACCCAGTACTTC.

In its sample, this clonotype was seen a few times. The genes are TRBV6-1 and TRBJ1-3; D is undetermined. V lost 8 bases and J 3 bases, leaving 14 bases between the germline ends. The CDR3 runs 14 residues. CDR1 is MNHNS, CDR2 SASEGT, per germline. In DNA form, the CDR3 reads TGTGCCAGCGGCCTGCGGGCCGATGGAAACACCATATATTTT. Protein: CASGLRADGNTIYF.

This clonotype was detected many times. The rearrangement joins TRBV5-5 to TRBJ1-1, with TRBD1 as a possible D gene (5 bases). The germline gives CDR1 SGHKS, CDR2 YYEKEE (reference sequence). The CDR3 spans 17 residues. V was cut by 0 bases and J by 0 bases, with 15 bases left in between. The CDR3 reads CASSLGGFTLMNTEAFF. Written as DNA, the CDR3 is TGTGCCAGCAGCTTGGGGGGCTTTACCCTCATGAACACTGAAGCTTTCTTT.

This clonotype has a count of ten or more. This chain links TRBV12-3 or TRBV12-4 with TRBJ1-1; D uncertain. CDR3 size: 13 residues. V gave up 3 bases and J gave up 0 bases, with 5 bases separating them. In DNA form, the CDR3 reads TGTGCCAGCAGTTTCGAATTGAACACTGAAGCTTTCTTT. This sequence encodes CASSFELNTEAFF.

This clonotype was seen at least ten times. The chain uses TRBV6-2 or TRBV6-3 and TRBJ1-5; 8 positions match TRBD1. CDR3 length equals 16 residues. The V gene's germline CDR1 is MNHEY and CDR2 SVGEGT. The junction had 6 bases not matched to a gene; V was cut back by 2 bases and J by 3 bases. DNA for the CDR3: TGTGCCAGCAGTTACCGTGGGACAGGACCCAATCAGCCCCAGCATTTT. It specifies CASSYRGTGPNQPQHF.

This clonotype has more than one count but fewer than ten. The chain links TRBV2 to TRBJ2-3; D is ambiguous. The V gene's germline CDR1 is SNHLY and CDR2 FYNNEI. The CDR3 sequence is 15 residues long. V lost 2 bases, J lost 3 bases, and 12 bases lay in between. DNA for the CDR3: TGTGCCAGCAGTGAAAGGTGGCAGAATACAGATACGCAGTATTTT. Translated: CASSERWQNTDTQYF.

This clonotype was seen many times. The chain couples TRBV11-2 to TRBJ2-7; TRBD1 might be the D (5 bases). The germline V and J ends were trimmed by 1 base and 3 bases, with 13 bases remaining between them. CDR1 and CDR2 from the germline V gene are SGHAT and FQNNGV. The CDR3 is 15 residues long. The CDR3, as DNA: TGTGCCAGCAGCTTAGCAGGGCGGACGAGCTACGAGCAGTACTTC. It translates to CASSLAGRTSYEQYF.

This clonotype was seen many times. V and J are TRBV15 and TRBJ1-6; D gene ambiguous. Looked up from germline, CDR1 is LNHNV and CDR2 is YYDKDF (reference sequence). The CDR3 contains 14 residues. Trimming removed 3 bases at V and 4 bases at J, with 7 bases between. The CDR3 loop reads CATSRDGYNSPLHF. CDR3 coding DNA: TGTGCCACCAGCAGGGACGGGTATAATTCACCCCTCCACTTT.

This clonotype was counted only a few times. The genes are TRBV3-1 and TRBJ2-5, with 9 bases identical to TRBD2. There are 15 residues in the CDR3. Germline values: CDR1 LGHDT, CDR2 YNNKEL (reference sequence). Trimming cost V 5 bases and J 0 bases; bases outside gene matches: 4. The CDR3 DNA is TGTGCCAGCAGCGTAGCGGGAGTTTACCAAGAGACCCAGTACTTC. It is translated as CASSVAGVYQETQYF.

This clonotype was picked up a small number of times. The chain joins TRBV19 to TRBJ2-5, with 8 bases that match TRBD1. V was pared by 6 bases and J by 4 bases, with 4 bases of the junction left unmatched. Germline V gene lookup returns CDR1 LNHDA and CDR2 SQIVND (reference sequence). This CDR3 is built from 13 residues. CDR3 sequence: CASRLTGVETQYF. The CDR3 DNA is TGTGCCAGTAGGTTGACAGGGGTAGAGACCCAGTACTTC.

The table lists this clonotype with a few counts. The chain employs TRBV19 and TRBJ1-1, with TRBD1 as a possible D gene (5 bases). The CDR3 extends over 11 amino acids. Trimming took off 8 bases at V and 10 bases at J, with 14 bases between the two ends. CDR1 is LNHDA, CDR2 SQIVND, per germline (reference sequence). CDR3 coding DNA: TGTGCCAGTTCAGACAGTGTTGGAGCTTTCTTT. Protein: CASSDSVGAFF.

CDR3 residues: CASSEGQVGRYEQYF. CDR3 in DNA: TGCGCCAGCAGTGAGGGACAAGTGGGCCGGTACGAGCAGTACTTC. The chain couples TRBV10-1 to TRBJ2-7; tentative D call: TRBD1 (5 bases). The ends were cut back, 2 bases at V and 4 bases at J, with 15 bases in the middle. This CDR3 region has 15 residues. The germline gives CDR1 WNHNN, CDR2 SYGVQD (reference sequence).

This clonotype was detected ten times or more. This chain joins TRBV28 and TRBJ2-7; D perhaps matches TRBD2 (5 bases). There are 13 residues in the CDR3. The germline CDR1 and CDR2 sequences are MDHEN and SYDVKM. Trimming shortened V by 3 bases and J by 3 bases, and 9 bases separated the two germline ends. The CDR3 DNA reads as TGTGCCAGCAGTTTGATCAGCGGCTACGAGCAGTACTTC. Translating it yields CASSLISGYEQYF.

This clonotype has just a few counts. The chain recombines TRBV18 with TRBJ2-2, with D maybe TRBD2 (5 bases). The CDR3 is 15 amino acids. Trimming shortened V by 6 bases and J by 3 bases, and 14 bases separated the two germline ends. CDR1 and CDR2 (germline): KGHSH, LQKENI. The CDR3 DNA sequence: TGTGCCAGCTCCCTAGCCGGAGTAGACACCGGGGAGCTGTTTTTT. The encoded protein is CASSLAGVDTGELFF. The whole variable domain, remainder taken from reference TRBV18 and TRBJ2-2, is NAGVMQNPRHLVRRRGQEARLRCSPMKGHSHVYWYRQLPEEGLKFMVYLQKENIIDESGMPKERFSAEFPKEGPSILRIQQVVRGDSAAYFCASSLAGVDTGELFFGEGSRLTVL.

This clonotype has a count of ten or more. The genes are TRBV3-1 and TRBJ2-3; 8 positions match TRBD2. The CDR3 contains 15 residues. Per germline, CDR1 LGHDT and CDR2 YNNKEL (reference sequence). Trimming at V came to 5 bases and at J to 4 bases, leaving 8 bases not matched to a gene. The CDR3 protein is CASSIGAGVSDTQYF. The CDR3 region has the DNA TGTGCCAGCAGCATAGGAGCGGGAGTCTCAGATACGCAGTATTTT.

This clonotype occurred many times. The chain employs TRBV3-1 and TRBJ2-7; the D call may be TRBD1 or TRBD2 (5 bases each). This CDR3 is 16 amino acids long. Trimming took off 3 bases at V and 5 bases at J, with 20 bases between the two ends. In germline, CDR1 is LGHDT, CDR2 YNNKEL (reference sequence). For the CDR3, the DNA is TGTGCCAGCAGCCACAGCACGGGGCAGTTTAAGAACGAGCAGTACTTC. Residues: CASSHSTGQFKNEQYF.

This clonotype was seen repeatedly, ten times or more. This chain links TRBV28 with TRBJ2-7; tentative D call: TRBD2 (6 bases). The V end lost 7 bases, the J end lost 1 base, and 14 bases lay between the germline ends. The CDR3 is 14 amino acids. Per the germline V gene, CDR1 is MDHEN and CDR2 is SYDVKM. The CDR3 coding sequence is TGTGCCAGCATCCATCCTGCGGGATCCTACGAGCAGTACTTC. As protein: CASIHPAGSYEQYF. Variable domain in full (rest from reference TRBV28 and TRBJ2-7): DVKVTQSSRYLVKRTGEKVFLECVQDMDHENMFWYRQDPGLGLRLIYFSYDVKMKEKGDIPEGYSVSREKKERFSLILESASTNQTSMYLCASIHPAGSYEQYFGPGTRLTVT.

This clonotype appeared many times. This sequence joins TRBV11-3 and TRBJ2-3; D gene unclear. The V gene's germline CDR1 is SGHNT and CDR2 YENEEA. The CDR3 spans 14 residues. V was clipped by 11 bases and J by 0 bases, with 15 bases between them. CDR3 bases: TGTGCCGGCGGCGACGGACCTAGCACAGATACGCAGTATTTT. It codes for CAGGDGPSTDTQYF.

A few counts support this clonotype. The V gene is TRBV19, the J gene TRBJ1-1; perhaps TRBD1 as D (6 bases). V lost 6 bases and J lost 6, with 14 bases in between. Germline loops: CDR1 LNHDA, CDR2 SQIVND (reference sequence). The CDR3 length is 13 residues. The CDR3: CASSPDRQPEAFF. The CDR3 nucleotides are TGTGCCAGTAGCCCAGACAGGCAGCCTGAAGCTTTCTTT.